This TCR beta chain originates from a study of cytomegalovirus exposure and HLA in healthy donors. Study at large: Counted in an early data release were approximately 85 million unique TCRs from HLA-typed donors. Broader study findings: It was reported that the classifier diagnosed cytomegalovirus status with high specificity and sensitivity in both the original and validation cohorts. Equally common other TCR beta chains were less clonally expanded than HLA-associated ones, a later analysis found.

This CDR3 has 16 residues. Trimming pared 0 bases from V and 0 bases from J, leaving 11 bases between. The germline gives CDR1 MNHEY, CDR2 SVGAGI. Turning to this clone: Its antigen is not identified.

PCR employed 60 Vbeta and 13 Jbeta primers. Data came from immunoSEQ multiplex PCR; TCRdb stores just in-frame clones and leaves some out. The data contain over 150,000 clones, about 77% of them singletons. This sequence originates from a middle-aged woman in good health and CMV-seropositive. Sequenced input: PBMCs. The chain employs TRBV6-5 and TRBJ1-2; a weak D match, TRBD1 (5 bases). CDR3 nucleotide sequence: TGTGCCAGCAGTTACTCAGGAGGGACCTCTAACTATGGCTACACCTTC. This encodes CASSYSGGTSNYGYTF.